This T cell receptor (beta chain) was found in a study of cytomegalovirus exposure and HLA in healthy donors. Concerning this clone: The antigen is unknown.

Both 60 Vbeta primers and 13 Jbeta primers went into the PCR. TCRdb's table, derived via immunoSEQ multiplex PCR, lists solely in-frame clones and lacks some. The sample carries about 140,000 clones, 80% recorded once. Overall study results and limits: Researchers reported that a few CMV-associated chains were confirmed in vitro as CMV antigen-specific.

Germline assignment: CDR1 MGHRA and CDR2 YSYEKL. This CDR3 region has 16 residues. J was trimmed by 0 bases and V by 5 bases; bases with no gene match: 9. The source of this sequence is a man aged 25 to 40 in good health and CMV-seronegative. The sample taken for sequencing was PBMCs. The rearrangement joins TRBV4-1 to TRBJ1-2; 7 bases line up with TRBD1. In nucleotides, the CDR3 is TGCGCCAGCAGCGATCTGGGACAGACGGCTAACTATGGCTACACCTTC. Protein product: CASSDLGQTANYGYTF.